This TCR beta chain was identified in a study of blood T cell repertoires in COVID-19. Study overall: Italy, Spain and the United States were the sources of the convalescent and acute COVID-19 samples. T cells, B-cell-depleted T cells, or PBMCs provided the cDNA or gDNA that served as material.

Deletions cut 0 bases from V and 5 bases from J, with 18 bases between. CDR1 is SGHRS and CDR2 is YFSETQ in the germline V gene. The CDR3 loop spans 16 amino acids. Membership in each cohort depended on participant-reported clinical history. As originally analysed: Scientists estimated how many nucleated cells there were by amplifying reference gene primers. Only in-frame clones appear in the TCRdb table, and some are missing; sequencing was by immunoSEQ multiplex PCR. For V, J and clone size, that table is used; D and trimming come from the DNA. The table has 250,000 to 300,000 clones, over 80% seen once; the top ten hold 0.95% to 1.5%.

This chain connects TRBV5-1 to TRBJ2-7; D perhaps matches TRBD1 (5 bases). This receptor was identified in a human donor in a cohort exposed to, infected with or recovered from COVID-19 (not recorded which). The donor label of this sample is uncertain. The specimen sequenced was PBMCs or T cells enriched from blood (not recorded which). In nucleotides, the CDR3 is TGCGCCAGCAGCTTGGAGGGGCCCGGTGAAGGGAACGAGCAGTACTTC. Translation gives CASSLEGPGEGNEQYF. The full variable domain, completed using reference TRBV5-1 and TRBJ2-7, is KAGVTQTPRYLIKTRGQQVTLSCSPISGHRSVSWYQQTPGQGLQFLFEYFSETQRNKGNFPGRFSGRQFSNSRSEMNVSTLELGDSALYLCASSLEGPGEGNEQYFGPGTRLTVT.